Shown below are 24 T cell receptor beta chains from a single sample sequenced in a study of cytomegalovirus exposure and HLA in healthy donors. The PCR employed 60 Vbeta primers together with 13 Jbeta primers. Only in-frame clones appear in the TCRdb table, and some are missing; sequencing was by immunoSEQ multiplex PCR. The sample consists of 110,000 or so clones, 75% to 85% of them appearing once. The sequencing sample was made of PBMCs. The receptors here all came from a man aged 40-55 years in good health and CMV-seronegative.

This chain links TRBV29-1 with TRBJ1-4, with 8 bases aligning to TRBD1. Germline CDR1 is SQVTM and CDR2 is ANQGSEA. CDR3 size: 15 residues. The J segment lost 7 bases and the V segment lost 1 base, leaving 8 bases of the junction unmatched. CDR3 protein: CSVEVGTGRGEKLFF. The CDR3 region has the DNA TGCAGCGTTGAAGTCGGGACAGGTCGCGGTGAAAAACTGTTTTTT.

In its sample, this clone was seen once. V and J are TRBV5-4 and TRBJ2-7; TRBD2 might be the D (7 bases). V was shortened by 0 bases and J by 6 bases, with 13 bases between the two germline ends. This CDR3 has 14 residues. CDR1 SGHNT and CDR2 YYREEE come from the germline V gene (reference sequence). The CDR3 spells CASSLDGGPLEQYF. The CDR3 coding sequence is TGTGCCAGCAGCTTGGACGGGGGGCCACTCGAGCAGTACTTC. The whole variable domain, remainder taken from reference TRBV5-4 and TRBJ2-7, is ETGVTQSPTHLIKTRGQQVTLRCSSQSGHNTVSWYQQALGQGPQFIFQYYREEENGRGNFPPRFSGLQFPNYSSELNVNALELDDSALYLCASSLDGGPLEQYFGPGTRLTVT.

This chain links TRBV6-5 with TRBJ2-7; the D is unclear. V gave up 4 bases and J gave up 0 bases, with 7 bases separating them. The CDR3 extends over 13 amino acids. CDR1 and CDR2 from the germline V gene are MNHEY and SVGAGI. The CDR3 reads CASSSRSSYEQYF. CDR3 bases: TGTGCCAGCAGTTCCAGGTCCTCCTACGAGCAGTACTTC.

The rearrangement joins TRBV2 to TRBJ2-7; D remains ambiguous. The CDR3 has 12 residues. V lost 4 bases, J lost 6 bases, and 10 bases lay in between. Germline V gene data show CDR1 as SNHLY and CDR2 as FYNNEI. The CDR3 coding sequence is TGTGCCAGCAGTGTGTCAGTTCTCGAGCAGTACTTC. It specifies CASSVSVLEQYF.

Only a few counts were recorded for this clone. The V gene is TRBV4-3, the J gene TRBJ1-2; D is uncertain. CDR3 length: 16 amino acids. V was shortened by 3 bases and J by 0 bases, with 14 bases between the two germline ends. The V gene's germline CDR1 is LGHNA and CDR2 YSLEER. Written as DNA, the CDR3 is TGCGCCAGCAGCCAGTTACAGAGTACTTCTAACTATGGCTACACCTTC. It encodes CASSQLQSTSNYGYTF.

The chain has TRBV29-1 and TRBJ1-5; D may be TRBD1 (6 bases). The length of the CDR3 is 13 residues. Germline CDR1 reads SQVTM; CDR2 reads ANQGSEA. Trimming removed 5 bases from V and 3 bases from J, with 11 bases in between. For the CDR3, the DNA is TGCAGCGTTCGACAGGCTCCCAATCAGCCCCAGCATTTT. It translates to CSVRQAPNQPQHF.

This clone has just one count. The J gene is TRBJ1-5, the V gene TRBV19; D might be TRBD1 (5 bases). Trimming pared 3 bases from V and 1 base from J, leaving 10 bases between. The germline CDR1 and CDR2 sequences are LNHDA and SQIVND (reference sequence). This CDR3 has 15 residues. The CDR3 region is CASSMARVSNQPQHF. For the CDR3, the DNA is TGTGCCAGTAGTATGGCCAGGGTAAGCAATCAGCCCCAGCATTTT.

This clone was found once. This rearrangement joins TRBV2 to TRBJ1-3; D is unclear. CDR3 length: 14 amino acids. Germline V gene data show CDR1 as SNHLY and CDR2 as FYNNEI. V dropped 4 bases and J dropped 0 bases, with 7 bases sitting between them. The CDR3 DNA follows: TGTGCCAGCAGTGTTTACTCCTCTGGAAACACCATATATTTT. Protein: CASSVYSSGNTIYF.

This clone appeared many times. The chain links TRBV4-1 to TRBJ1-5; TRBD1 matches 7 bases. V was clipped by 4 bases and J by 7 bases; unmatched bases: 10. The CDR3 covers 15 residues. Germline V lookup: CDR1 MGHRA, CDR2 YSYEKL. CDR3 nucleotide sequence: TGCGCCAGCAGCCCCACAGGGGTCGGGATCCAGCCCCAGCATTTT. Translating it yields CASSPTGVGIQPQHF.

The chain uses TRBV6-5 and TRBJ2-3, with 8 bases lining up with TRBD2. Germline CDR1 is MNHEY and CDR2 is SVGAGI. V dropped 5 bases and J dropped 6; count of bases not matched to a gene: 4. The CDR3 runs 13 residues. The CDR3 spells CASSGTRWDTQYF. The CDR3 DNA follows: TGTGCCAGCAGTGGGACTAGGTGGGATACGCAGTATTTT.

CDR3 residues: CASSLASGDYTEAFF. In DNA, the CDR3 is TGTGCCAGCAGTCTAGCGTCCGGGGATTACACTGAAGCTTTCTTT. The V call is TRBV9, the J call TRBJ1-1; D unclear. The CDR3 is made up of 15 amino acids. CDR1 and CDR2 from the germline V gene are SGDLS and YYNGEE. V was pared by 5 bases and J by 3 bases, with 17 bases between.

The chain recombines TRBV6-5 with TRBJ2-2, with TRBD1 identical over 10 bases. The trim removed 7 bases at V and 5 bases at J, leaving 7 bases unmatched. CDR3 size: 15 residues. Germline V gene lookup returns CDR1 MNHEY and CDR2 SVGAGI. CDR3 residues: CASKRQGARTGELFF. CDR3 nucleotides: TGTGCCAGCAAAAGACAGGGGGCGCGGACCGGGGAGCTGTTTTTT.

This clone was counted between two and nine times. CDR3 DNA: TGTGCCAGCAGTCCCATGACTAGCGGGGACGAGCAGTACTTC. Translating gives CASSPMTSGDEQYF. This rearrangement joins TRBV6-6 to TRBJ2-7; 11 nucleotides match TRBD2. The length of the CDR3 is 14 residues. CDR1 MNHNY and CDR2 SVGAGI come from the germline V gene (reference sequence). J was trimmed by 5 bases and V by 5 bases; bases with no gene match: 5.

The chain joins TRBV30 to TRBJ1-4; D unclear. Germline V gene sequence: CDR1 GTSNPN, CDR2 SVGIG (reference sequence). This CDR3 contains 13 residues. The V end was cut by 0 bases, the J end by 8 bases, with 10 bases between. The CDR3 bases are TGTGCCTGGAGTGTAAGGCGGCCGGAAAAACTGTTTTTT. Protein: CAWSVRRPEKLFF. Complete variable domain (other parts from reference TRBV30 and TRBJ1-4): SQTIHQWPATLVQPVGSPLSLECTVEGTSNPNLYWYRQAAGRGLQLLFYSVGIGQISSEVPQNLSASRPQDRQFILSSKKLLLSDSGFYLCAWSVRRPEKLFFGSGTQLSVL.

J is TRBJ2-1 and V is TRBV29-1; TRBD2 might be the D (5 bases). The V end lost 8 bases, the J end lost 5 bases, and 16 bases lay between the germline ends. From germline, CDR1 is SQVTM and CDR2 ANQGSEA. The CDR3 runs 13 residues. CDR3 DNA sequence: TGCAGCTCGAGGAGGACCGGGGACAATGAGCAGTTCTTC. Amino acid sequence: CSSRRTGDNEQFF.

This clone was counted a single time. The genes are TRBV4-3 and TRBJ2-3, with D possibly matching TRBD2 (6 bases). Per the germline V gene, CDR1 is LGHNA and CDR2 is YSLEER. The CDR3 spans 16 residues. Trimming removed 1 base from V and 2 bases from J, with 13 bases in between. The CDR3 is CASSQAVGGVTDTQYF. The CDR3 coding sequence is TGCGCCAGCAGCCAAGCGGTCGGAGGGGTCACAGATACGCAGTATTTT.

This clone was seen more than once but under ten times. V is TRBV6-4 and J is TRBJ1-2; no clear D gene. The length of the CDR3 is 14 residues. V was shortened by 2 bases and J by 1 base, with 8 bases between the two germline ends. The germline V gene has CDR1 MRHNA and CDR2 SNTAGT. The CDR3: CASSDAQINYGYTF. The CDR3 DNA follows: TGTGCCAGCAGTGACGCCCAGATTAACTATGGCTACACCTTC.

This clone is medium-sized in the sample. This chain uses TRBV7-9 with TRBJ1-4, with 7 positions matching TRBD1. The V gene end was trimmed by 1 base and the J gene end by 4 bases; junction bases not matched to a gene: 9. There are 17 residues in the CDR3. CDR1 SEHNR and CDR2 FQNEAQ come from the germline V gene (reference sequence). As DNA, the CDR3 is TGTGCCAGCAGCTTAGTTTCTTCGGGACAGCTTAATGAAAAACTGTTTTTT. Protein sequence: CASSLVSSGQLNEKLFF.

This clone has just one count. V is TRBV27 and J is TRBJ2-1; 7 bases map to TRBD2. Germline V lookup: CDR1 MNHEY, CDR2 SMNVEV (reference sequence). The V segment lost 5 bases and the J segment 3 bases; nucleotides outside the gene matches: 10. This CDR3 has 16 residues. CDR3 in amino acids: CASSLLIAGNYNEQFF. The DNA of the CDR3 is TGTGCCAGCAGTCTCCTTATAGCGGGCAACTACAATGAGCAGTTCTTC.

The V and J genes are TRBV7-2 and TRBJ2-3, with TRBD2 matching 7 bases. Trimming cost V 2 bases and J 3 bases; bases outside gene matches: 8. The CDR3 contains 16 residues. From germline, CDR1 is SGHTA and CDR2 FQGNSA. The CDR3 DNA reads TGTGCCAGCAGCTTACTCGCTCGCGGGGGAACAGATACGCAGTATTTT. It encodes CASSLLARGGTDTQYF.

The chain carries TRBV4-2 and TRBJ1-1; TRBD1 is a possible D gene (6 bases). Germline V CDR1 and CDR2: LGHNA, YNFKEQ. Trimming took off 2 bases at V and 3 bases at J, with 10 bases between the two ends. The CDR3 has 14 residues. The CDR3 region is CASSQKTGDTEAFF. CDR3 sequence (DNA): TGTGCCAGCAGCCAAAAGACAGGCGACACTGAAGCTTTCTTT.

CDR3 nucleotides: TGTGCTAGTGGCCTGGACAGAGATACGCAGTATTTT. Translating it yields CASGLDRDTQYF. The chain recombines TRBV12-5 with TRBJ2-3; D might be TRBD1 (6 bases). The CDR3 is 12 amino acids. Germline-derived CDR1 and CDR2 are LGHNT and FRNRAP. Between the trimmed V and J ends, which lost 6 bases and 5 bases, there was a span of 9 bases.

The chain has TRBV25-1 and TRBJ1-1, with 11 bases fitting TRBD1. J gave up 3 bases and V 1 base, and 7 bases lay outside the gene matches. The CDR3 is 17 residues long. The V gene's germline CDR1 is MGHDK and CDR2 SYGVNS. CDR3 DNA sequence: TGTGCCAGCAGTGAATTGGGGACAGGGGGTGGGTACACTGAAGCTTTCTTT. Translation: CASSELGTGGGYTEAFF.

The chain's CDR3 is CASRHTGTGGYNEQFF. The CDR3 DNA is TGTGCCAGCAGACATACCGGGACAGGGGGATACAATGAGCAGTTCTTC. The genes are TRBV14 and TRBJ2-1; 11 bases agree with TRBD1. The CDR3 is 16 amino acids. J lost 4 bases, V lost 6 bases, and 8 bases had no gene match. Germline V gene sequence: CDR1 SGHDN, CDR2 FVKESK.